Here is one T cell receptor beta chain with its context. Its antigen is still unknown. Germline and junction disagree at one end, which may indicate a read error. This sample is part of a study of CD8+CD57+ T cells in acquired aplastic anemia. Regarding the study as a whole: Patients were compared with controls for CD8+ Simpson's diversity, and no significant difference emerged. Shared by patients and controls, fewer than 30 CD8+ CDR3s were abundant in patients.

Profiling of TCR beta VDJ combinations and CDR3 sequences used genomic DNA as template. MiXCR, run by TCRdb on the reads, gives a single entry per CDR3 protein. The data hold about 270,000 distinct CDR3 sequences, with 55% to 65% observed a single time. The CDR3 runs to 13 residues. Per the germline V gene, CDR1 is DFQATT and CDR2 is SNEGSKA (reference sequence). J is TRBJ2-2 and V is TRBV20-1, with TRBD2 matching 10 bases. Input material: sorted CD4+, CD8+, or CD8+CD57+ T cells (not recorded which) from PBMCs. This receptor was obtained from a human donor with severe aplastic anemia or a healthy control (not recorded which). CDR3: CSARVGSSGGLFF. The CDR3 bases are TGCAGTGCTAGAGTTGGATCTAGCGGGGGGCTGTTTTTT.